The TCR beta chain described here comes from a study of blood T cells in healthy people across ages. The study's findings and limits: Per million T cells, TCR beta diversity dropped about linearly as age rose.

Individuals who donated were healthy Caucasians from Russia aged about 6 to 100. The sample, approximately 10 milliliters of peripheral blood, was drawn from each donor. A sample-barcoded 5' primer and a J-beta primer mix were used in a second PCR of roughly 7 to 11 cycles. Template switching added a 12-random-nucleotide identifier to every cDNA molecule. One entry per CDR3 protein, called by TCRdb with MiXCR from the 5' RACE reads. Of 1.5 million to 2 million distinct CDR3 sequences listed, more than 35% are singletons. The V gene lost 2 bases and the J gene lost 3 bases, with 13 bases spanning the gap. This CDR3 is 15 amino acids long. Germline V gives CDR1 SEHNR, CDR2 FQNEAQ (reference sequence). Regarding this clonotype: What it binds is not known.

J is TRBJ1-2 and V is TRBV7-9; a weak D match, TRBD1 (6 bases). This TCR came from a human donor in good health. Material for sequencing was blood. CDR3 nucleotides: TGTGCCAGCAGCTTATCAGGGGCGAAGGACTATGGCTACACCTTC. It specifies CASSLSGAKDYGYTF.